This T cell receptor (beta chain) stems from a study of neurological immune-mediated disorders. TCRdb redid the calling of the 5' RACE reads with MiXCR, one entry per CDR3 protein. The table lists tens of thousands of distinct CDR3 sequences, 11% of them singletons. Documented time point: technical triplicate 1. This clonotype was observed a few times. Germline CDR1 reads SQVTM; CDR2 reads ANQGSEA. Losses at the gene ends were 7 bases for V and 6 bases for J; bases not matched to a gene: 10. The CDR3 extends over 15 amino acids. The chain has TRBV29-1 and TRBJ2-2; 11 nucleotides align to TRBD2. Sequencing was performed on PBMCs. The clonotype originates from a man aged 55 to 70 with HTLV-1-associated myelopathy (HAM/TSP). CDR3 in amino acids: CSAFIAGGPSGELFF. The CDR3 nucleotides are TGCAGCGCTTTCATAGCGGGAGGGCCTTCCGGGGAGCTGTTTTTT.